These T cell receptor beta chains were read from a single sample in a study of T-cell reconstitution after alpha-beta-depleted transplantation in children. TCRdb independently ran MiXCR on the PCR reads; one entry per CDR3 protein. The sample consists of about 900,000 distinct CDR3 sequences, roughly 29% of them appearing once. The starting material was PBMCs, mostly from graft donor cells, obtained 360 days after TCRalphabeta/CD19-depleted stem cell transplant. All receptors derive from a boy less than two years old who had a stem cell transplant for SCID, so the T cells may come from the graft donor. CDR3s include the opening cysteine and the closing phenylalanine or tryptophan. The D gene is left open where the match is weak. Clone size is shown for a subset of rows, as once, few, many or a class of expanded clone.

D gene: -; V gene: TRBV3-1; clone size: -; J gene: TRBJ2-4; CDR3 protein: CASSQDWGSKNIQYF; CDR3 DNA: TGTGCCAGCAGCCAAGACTGGGGTAGCAAAAACATTCAGTACTTC
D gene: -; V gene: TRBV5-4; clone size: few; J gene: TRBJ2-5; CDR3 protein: CASSLEARRWNF; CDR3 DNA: TGTGCCAGCAGCTTGGAGGCCAGACGTTGGAACTTC
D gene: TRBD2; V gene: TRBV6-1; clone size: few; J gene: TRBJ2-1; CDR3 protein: CASRSTSGGWYNEQFF; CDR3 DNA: TGTGCCAGCAGATCCACTAGCGGGGGGTGGTACAATGAGCAGTTCTTC
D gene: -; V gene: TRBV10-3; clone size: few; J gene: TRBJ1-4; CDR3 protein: CAISSAGATNEKLFF; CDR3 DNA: TGTGCCATCAGTTCTGCAGGGGCGACTAATGAAAAACTGTTTTTT
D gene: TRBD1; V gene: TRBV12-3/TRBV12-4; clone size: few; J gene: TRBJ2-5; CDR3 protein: CASSRDSLALQETQYF; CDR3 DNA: TGTGCCAGCAGCCGGGACAGCCTAGCCCTTCAAGAGACCCAGTACTTC
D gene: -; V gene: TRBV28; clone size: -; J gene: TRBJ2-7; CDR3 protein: CASSHTTTGSYEQYF; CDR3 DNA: TGTGCCAGCAGTCACACGACGACAGGTTCCTACGAGCAGTACTTC
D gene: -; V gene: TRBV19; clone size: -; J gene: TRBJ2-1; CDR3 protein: CASSISRGANEQFF; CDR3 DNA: TGTGCCAGTAGTATAAGCAGGGGGGCCAATGAGCAGTTCTTC
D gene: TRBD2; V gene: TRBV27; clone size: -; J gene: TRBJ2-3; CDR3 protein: CASRYGLAGGYTDTQYF; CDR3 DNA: TGTGCCAGCAGATACGGACTAGCGGGGGGGTACACAGATACGCAGTATTTT
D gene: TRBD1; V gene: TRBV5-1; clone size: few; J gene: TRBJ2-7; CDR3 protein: CASSPDRGIGYEQYF; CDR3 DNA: TGCGCCAGCAGCCCGGACAGGGGGATTGGTTACGAGCAGTACTTC
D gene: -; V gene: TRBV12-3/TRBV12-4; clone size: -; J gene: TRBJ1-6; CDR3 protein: CASSRTPGGKSPLHF; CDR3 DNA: TGTGCCAGCAGCCGGACGCCGGGGGGCAAGTCACCCCTCCACTTT
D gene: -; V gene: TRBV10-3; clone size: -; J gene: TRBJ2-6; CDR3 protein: CAITGSGANVLTF; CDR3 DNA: TGTGCCATCACCGGATCTGGGGCCAACGTCCTGACTTTC
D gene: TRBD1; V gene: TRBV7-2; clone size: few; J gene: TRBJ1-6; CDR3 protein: CASSQRGQNNSPLHF; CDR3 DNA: TGTGCCAGCAGCCAGAGGGGACAGAATAATTCACCCCTCCACTTT
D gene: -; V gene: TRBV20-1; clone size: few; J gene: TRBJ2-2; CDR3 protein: CSARGQVRTGELFF; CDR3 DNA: TGCAGTGCTAGAGGACAGGTCCGCACCGGGGAGCTGTTTTTT
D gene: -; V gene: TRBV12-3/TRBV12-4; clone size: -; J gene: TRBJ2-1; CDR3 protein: CASSPTGTYEQFF; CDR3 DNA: TGTGCCAGCAGCCCCACAGGGACTTATGAGCAGTTCTTC
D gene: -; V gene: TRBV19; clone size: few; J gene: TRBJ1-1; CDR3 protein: CATKESNTEAFF; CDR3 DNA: TGTGCCACCAAAGAATCGAACACTGAAGCTTTCTTT
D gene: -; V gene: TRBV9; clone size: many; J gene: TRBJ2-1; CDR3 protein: CASSTSPNSYNEQFF; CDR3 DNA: TGTGCCAGCAGTACTAGCCCAAATTCTTACAATGAGCAGTTCTTC
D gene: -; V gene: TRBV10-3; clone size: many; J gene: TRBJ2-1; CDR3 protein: CAISESIYNEQFF; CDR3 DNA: TGTGCCATCAGTGAGTCGATTTACAATGAGCAGTTCTTC
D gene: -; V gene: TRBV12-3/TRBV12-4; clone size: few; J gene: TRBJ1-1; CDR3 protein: CASSLGGWGGAFF; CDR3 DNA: TGTGCCAGCAGTTTAGGAGGTTGGGGGGGTGCTTTCTTT
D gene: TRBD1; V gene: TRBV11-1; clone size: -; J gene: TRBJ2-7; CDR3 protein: CASSLSLNRDRGTYEQYF; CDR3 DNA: TGTGCCAGCAGCTTAAGTTTAAACCGGGACAGGGGTACCTACGAGCAGTACTTC
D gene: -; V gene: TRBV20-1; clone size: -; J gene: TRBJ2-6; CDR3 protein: CSAQLSGANVLTF; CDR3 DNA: TGCAGTGCCCAGCTCTCTGGGGCCAACGTCCTGACTTTC
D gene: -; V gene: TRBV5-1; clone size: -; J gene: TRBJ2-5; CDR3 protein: CASSLEGVPETQYF; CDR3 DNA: TGCGCCAGCAGCTTGGAGGGGGTACCAGAGACCCAGTACTTC
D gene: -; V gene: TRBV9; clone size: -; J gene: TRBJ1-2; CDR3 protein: CASSLGSGQLYGYTF; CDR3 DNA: TGTGCCAGCAGTTTAGGGTCGGGACAACTCTATGGCTACACCTTC
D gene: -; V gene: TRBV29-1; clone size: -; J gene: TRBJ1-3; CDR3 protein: CSIAAPGNTIYF; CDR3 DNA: TGCAGCATTGCGGCTCCTGGAAACACCATATATTTT
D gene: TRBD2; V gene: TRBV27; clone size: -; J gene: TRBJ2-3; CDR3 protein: CASSPQVWRGGPDTQYF; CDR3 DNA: TGTGCCAGCAGTCCCCAGGTGTGGCGGGGGGGACCAGATACGCAGTATTTT
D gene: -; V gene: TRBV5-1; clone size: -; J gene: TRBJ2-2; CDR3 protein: CASSLGLQRNVITGELFF; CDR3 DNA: TGCGCCAGCAGCTTGGGTCTACAAAGGAATGTTATCACCGGGGAGCTGTTTTTT
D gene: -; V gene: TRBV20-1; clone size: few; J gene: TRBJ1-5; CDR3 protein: CSARDGQGFQPQHF; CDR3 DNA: TGCAGTGCTAGAGATGGGCAGGGTTTCCAGCCCCAGCATTTT
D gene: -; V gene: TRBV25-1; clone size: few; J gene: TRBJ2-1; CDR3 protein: CASREMEGATYNEQFF; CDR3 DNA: TGTGCCAGCAGGGAGATGGAGGGGGCGACCTACAATGAGCAGTTCTTC
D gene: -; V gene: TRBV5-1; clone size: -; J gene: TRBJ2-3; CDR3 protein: CASSLFAEYTDTQYF; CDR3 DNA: TGCGCCAGCAGCTTGTTTGCGGAGTACACAGATACGCAGTATTTT
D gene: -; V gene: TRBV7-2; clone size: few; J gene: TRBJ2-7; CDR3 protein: CASGPMGTYYEQYF; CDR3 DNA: TGTGCCAGCGGGCCTATGGGTACTTACTACGAGCAGTACTTC
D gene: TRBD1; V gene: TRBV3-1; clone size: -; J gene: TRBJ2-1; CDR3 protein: CASSHRDRDNEQFF; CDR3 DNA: TGTGCCAGCAGCCATCGGGACAGAGACAATGAGCAGTTCTTC
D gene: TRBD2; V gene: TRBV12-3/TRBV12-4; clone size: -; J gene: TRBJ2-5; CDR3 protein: CASSLDLSSGGQETQYF; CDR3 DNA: TGTGCCAGCAGTTTAGATTTATCATCGGGGGGACAAGAGACCCAGTACTTC
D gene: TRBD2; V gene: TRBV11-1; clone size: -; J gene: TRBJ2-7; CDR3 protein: CASSSPLAGGPYEQYF; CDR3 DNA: TGTGCCAGCAGCTCACCCCTAGCGGGGGGGCCCTACGAGCAGTACTTC